These 26 T cell receptor beta chains share one sample of origin, sequenced in a study of T cell repertoires in aging, cancer and after chemotherapy. A mixed TRB-A/B primer pool amplified rearranged TRB by multiplex touch-down PCR. TCRdb itself ran the multiplex PCR reads through MiXCR, one entry per CDR3 protein. Of thousands of distinct CDR3 sequences in the sample, more than 35% are singletons; the top ten hold around 5%. TCR beta rearrangements were amplified from peripheral blood genomic DNA. Specimen: blood. The receptor source for this set is a human donor in good health.

This clonotype was seen a handful of times. This sequence joins TRBV7-6 and TRBJ1-6; 7 bases are shared with TRBD1. Germline assignment: CDR1 SGHVS and CDR2 FNYEAQ. With V trimmed by 3 bases and J by 7 bases, 3 bases remained unmatched. CDR3 size: 14 residues. CDR3 amino acids: CASSFTGDNSPLHF. CDR3 nucleotide sequence: TGTGCCAGCAGCTTTACAGGGGACAATTCACCCCTCCACTTT.

The rearrangement links TRBV11-1 to TRBJ2-7; 8 nucleotides align to TRBD2. CDR3 length equals 15 residues. Germline V gene data show CDR1 as SGHAT and CDR2 as FQDESV (reference sequence). V was pared by 8 bases and J by 5 bases, with 14 bases of the junction left unmatched. The CDR3 sequence: CASSIYGGAVDEQYF. In DNA, the CDR3 is TGTGCCAGCTCGATTTACGGGGGGGCCGTCGACGAGCAGTACTTC.

The chain is built from TRBV5-1 and TRBJ2-5; the D gene is possibly TRBD1 (5 bases). Between the trimmed V and J ends, which lost 0 bases and 2 bases, there was a span of 11 bases. Germline V lookup: CDR1 SGHRS, CDR2 YFSETQ. CDR3 length: 15 residues. As DNA, the CDR3 is TGCGCCAGCAGCTTGGTTGGACACAAACAAGAGACCCAGTACTTC. Protein product: CASSLVGHKQETQYF.

The chain couples TRBV7-2 to TRBJ2-2, with D hard to call. V was trimmed by 5 bases and J by 7 bases, leaving 11 bases between them. From germline, CDR1 is SGHTA and CDR2 FQGNSA. The CDR3 is 13 amino acids. Written as DNA, the CDR3 is TGTGCCAGCAGCCGATATCAAGACGGGGAGCTGTTTTTT. The encoded protein is CASSRYQDGELFF.

This clonotype is medium-sized (0.01 to 0.1%) in the sample. J is TRBJ2-7 and V is TRBV6-5, with 12 bases matching TRBD1. Germline V gives CDR1 MNHEY, CDR2 SVGAGI. CDR3 length: 15 amino acids. Trimming took 6 bases from V and 4 from J; bases not matched to a gene: 7. The CDR3 loop reads CASSTPGQGAYEQYF. The CDR3 DNA reads as TGTGCCAGCAGCACACCGGGACAGGGGGCTTACGAGCAGTACTTC.

This chain connects TRBV15 to TRBJ2-7, with a possible D match to TRBD1 (6 bases). CDR1 LNHNV and CDR2 YYDKDF come from the germline V gene (reference sequence). Trimming cost V 0 bases and J 5 bases, with 20 bases left between them. There are 17 residues in the CDR3. The CDR3 protein is CATSRDQGGRGLDEQYF. The CDR3 coding sequence is TGTGCCACCAGCAGAGATCAAGGTGGCAGGGGTCTCGACGAGCAGTACTTC.

By its share, this clonotype is medium-sized (0.01 to 0.1%). CDR3 bases: TGTGCCTGGAGTGTAGGCACCCAAGAGACCCAGTACTTC. It translates to CAWSVGTQETQYF. The chain is built from TRBV30 and TRBJ2-5; no clear D gene. Germline V gene lookup returns CDR1 GTSNPN and CDR2 SVGIG (reference sequence). The CDR3 is made up of 13 amino acids. The V end lost 0 bases, the J end lost 1 base, and 6 bases lay between the germline ends.

V and J are TRBV29-1 and TRBJ2-5; 10 nucleotides line up with TRBD2. V lost 7 bases to trimming and J lost 4 bases; unmatched junction nucleotides: 9. The germline CDR1 and CDR2 sequences are SQVTM and ANQGSEA. The CDR3 contains 14 residues. The CDR3 sequence is CSGTLAGTAETQYF. For the CDR3, the DNA is TGCAGCGGAACACTAGCGGGAACAGCAGAGACCCAGTACTTC.

The chain links TRBV4-2 to TRBJ1-4; D is possibly TRBD1 (6 bases). The germline V gene has CDR1 LGHNA and CDR2 YNFKEQ. Trimming left V 5 bases short and J 4 bases short, with 11 bases between. This CDR3 has 14 residues. The CDR3 loop reads CASSIGQFNEKLFF. The CDR3 DNA reads as TGTGCCAGCAGCATAGGACAGTTTAATGAAAAACTGTTTTTT.

The J gene is TRBJ2-7, the V gene TRBV15; tentative D call: TRBD1 (8 bases). V dropped 6 bases and J dropped 5 bases, with 14 bases sitting between them. Germline V gene data show CDR1 as LNHNV and CDR2 as YYDKDF (reference sequence). The CDR3 loop spans 13 amino acids. The CDR3 loop reads CATSDRGGDEQYF. The CDR3 DNA follows: TGTGCCACCAGTGACAGGGGAGGGGACGAGCAGTACTTC.

This chain connects TRBV19 to TRBJ1-2; TRBD1 is a possible D gene (5 bases). V dropped 4 bases and J dropped 6 bases, with 15 bases sitting between them. This CDR3 comprises 14 residues. The germline V gene has CDR1 LNHDA and CDR2 SQIVND (reference sequence). The DNA for the CDR3 is TGTGCCAGTAGTACGCCAGGGTTAATCAATGGCTACACCTTC. This encodes CASSTPGLINGYTF.

The table lists this clonotype with a few counts. The chain couples TRBV19 to TRBJ1-2; TRBD1 aligns across 8 bases. In germline, CDR1 is LNHDA, CDR2 SQIVND (reference sequence). This CDR3 comprises 14 residues. The J segment lost 3 bases and the V segment lost 7 bases, leaving 7 bases of the junction unmatched. The CDR3 reads CASTYLDRDYGYTF. CDR3 DNA sequence: TGTGCCAGTACCTATCTGGACAGGGACTATGGCTACACCTTC.

Comment on this clonotype: The junction shows a germline mismatch at one end, possibly a read error. This sequence joins TRBV5-3 and TRBJ2-3; 7 bases agree with TRBD2. TRBV5-3 is an ORF for which the function is uncertain. The length of the CDR3 is 16 residues. This CDR3 is CASSLAPSGLADTQYF. In DNA, the CDR3 is TGCGCCAGCAGCTTGGCGCCTAGCGGATTGGCGGATACGCAGTATTTT.

This clonotype has just a few counts. The chain couples TRBV27 to TRBJ2-7; D is uncertain. The V and J ends lost 4 bases and 6 bases respectively, with 19 bases between them. Germline V gene data show CDR1 as MNHEY and CDR2 as SMNVEV (reference sequence). The CDR3 is made up of 15 amino acids. The CDR3 region is CASSSLPPLLGEQYF. The CDR3 DNA reads TGTGCCAGCAGTTCCCTCCCGCCTCTGCTGGGCGAGCAGTACTTC.

V is TRBV27 and J is TRBJ2-5; D perhaps matches TRBD1 (5 bases). The CDR3 consists of 13 residues. The V end was cut by 7 bases, the J end by 5 bases, with 14 bases between. Germline CDR1 and CDR2: MNHEY and SMNVEV (reference sequence). This CDR3 is CASKKTERETQYF. In nucleotides, the CDR3 is TGTGCCAGCAAAAAGACAGAAAGGGAGACCCAGTACTTC.

CDR3 coding DNA: TGTGCCACCTCGCGGGGGGATAGCAATCAGCCCCAGCATTTT. It codes for CATSRGDSNQPQHF. The chain has TRBV6-1 and TRBJ1-5; D is perhaps TRBD1 (5 bases). CDR1 and CDR2 (germline): MNHNS, SASEGT. The CDR3 totals 14 residues. The germline V and J ends were trimmed by 10 bases and 0 bases, with 13 bases remaining between them.

By sample fraction, this clonotype is large. Here the CDR3 reads CSVEEDHRVTGELFF. DNA of the CDR3: TGCAGCGTTGAAGAAGACCACAGGGTGACCGGGGAGCTGTTTTTT. V usage is TRBV29-1 and J usage is TRBJ2-2; perhaps TRBD1 as D (6 bases). The V gene lost 0 bases and the J gene lost 5 bases, with 13 bases spanning the gap. This CDR3 comprises 15 residues. Germline V gene lookup returns CDR1 SQVTM and CDR2 ANQGSEA.

The chain couples TRBV5-6 to TRBJ2-3; the match to TRBD1 covers 8 bases. The germline V gene has CDR1 SGHDT and CDR2 YYEEEE. With 4 bases clipped from V and 1 base from J, the junction kept 5 bases outside the gene matches. The CDR3 is 15 residues long. This chain's CDR3 is CASSTGGGGTDTQYF. CDR3 sequence (DNA): TGTGCCAGCAGCACAGGGGGTGGGGGCACAGATACGCAGTATTTT.

The chain links TRBV12-3 or TRBV12-4 to TRBJ2-3; 8 bases agree with TRBD2. This CDR3 contains 15 residues. V lost 3 bases to trimming and J lost 1 base; unmatched junction nucleotides: 3. In DNA form, the CDR3 reads TGTGCCAGCAGTTTCTCGCGGGAGGGCACAGATACGCAGTATTTT. Protein: CASSFSREGTDTQYF.

Regarding this clonotype: This may be a read error: a much more frequent sequence differs by one nucleotide. This sequence joins TRBV6-5 and TRBJ2-3; D remains ambiguous. Trimming shortened V by 5 bases and J by 5 bases, and 8 bases separated the two germline ends. Germline V gene lookup returns CDR1 MNHEY and CDR2 SVGAGI. CDR3 length: 12 residues. CDR3 residues: CASSEIIDTQYF. CDR3 in DNA: TGTGCCAGCAGTGAAATTATAGATACGCAGTATTTT.

The V call is TRBV18, the J call TRBJ2-5; TRBD1 is a possible D gene (6 bases). Germline values: CDR1 KGHSH, CDR2 LQKENI. V was trimmed by 3 bases and J by 2 bases, leaving 16 bases between them. The CDR3 runs to 16 residues. CDR3 nucleotides: TGTGCCAGCTCACCTCAAAGGACAGCGATGCAAGAGACCCAGTACTTC. Amino acids: CASSPQRTAMQETQYF. The full variable domain, with the rest looked up from reference TRBV18 and TRBJ2-5, is NAGVMQNPRHLVRRRGQEARLRCSPMKGHSHVYWYRQLPEEGLKFMVYLQKENIIDESGMPKERFSAEFPKEGPSILRIQQVVRGDSAAYFCASSPQRTAMQETQYFGPGTRLLVL.

V and J are TRBV7-9 and TRBJ2-1; 12 bases map to TRBD2. V shed 5 bases and J 3 bases; nucleotides not matched to a gene: 5. CDR3 size: 16 residues. Germline-derived CDR1 and CDR2 are SEHNR and FQNEAQ (reference sequence). As DNA, the CDR3 is TGTGCCAGCAGCCCTCGGACTAGCGGGAACTACAATGAGCAGTTCTTC. Residues: CASSPRTSGNYNEQFF.

This clonotype ranks as medium-sized. The chain recombines TRBV19 with TRBJ2-7, with D possibly matching TRBD1 (5 bases). V lost 5 bases and J lost 0, with 11 bases in between. The germline CDR1 and CDR2 sequences are LNHDA and SQIVND (reference sequence). The length of the CDR3 is 14 residues. CDR3 in amino acids: CASSSRQSSYEQYF. The CDR3 region has the DNA TGTGCCAGTAGTTCACGACAGAGCTCCTACGAGCAGTACTTC.

The chain employs TRBV6-1 and TRBJ2-1; D is possibly TRBD1 or TRBD2 (5 bases each). The CDR3 is 15 residues long. Germline lookup yields CDR1 MNHNS and CDR2 SASEGT. The V gene lost 2 bases and the J gene lost 15 bases, with 23 bases spanning the gap. CDR3 region: CASSEQWGSQSPPFF. CDR3 DNA sequence: TGTGCCAGCAGTGAACAATGGGGGAGTCAATCACCCCCGTTCTTC.

A remark on this clonotype: The junction does not match germline at one end; this may be a read error. The chain uses TRBV24-1 and TRBJ2-5, with 7 bases lining up with TRBD1. The germline CDR1 and CDR2 sequences are KGHDR and SFDVKD. The CDR3 has 14 residues. CDR3 residues: CATGDTGVVETQYF. As DNA, the CDR3 is TGTGCCACCGGTGATACAGGGGTGGTCGAGACCCAGTACTTC.

Sample share makes this clonotype medium-sized (0.01 to 0.1%). The chain recombines TRBV29-1 with TRBJ2-7; D ambiguous. Looked up from germline, CDR1 is SQVTM and CDR2 is ANQGSEA. Deletions cut 8 bases from V and 6 bases from J, with 20 bases between. The CDR3 is 13 residues long. The CDR3 bases are TGCAGCTTTTCCGACACCCTCGGTCTCGAGCAGTACTTC. It is translated as CSFSDTLGLEQYF.